This T cell receptor beta chain was recorded in a study of T cell responses to AZD1222 COVID-19 vaccine listed by TCRdb under 2021. Describing the broader study: TCR sequencing was performed for approximately 240 trial participants, of whom 200 to 220 were given two doses of AZD1222 and approximately 25 were given two doses of MenACWY control vaccine. Trial participants were enrolled by age into subgroups of 18-55, 56-69 and 70-plus years, and roughly 160, 29 and 62 TCR-sequenced participants, respectively, were included in these subgroups. What the work shows at the level of the full study, not this receptor alone: Reportedly, close to half of the unique spike-specific TCRs recognized epitopes lying outside the regions that are mutated in the B.1.351 and B.1.1.7 variants. The 56-69-year group was small, and its depth increase did not reach significance, likely because of low power. Spike-specific TCR breadth and depth rose significantly after two AZD1222 doses compared with day 0 and with MenACWY recipients. Most participants were white British and females outnumbered males, and the authors suggested that clonal diversity may have been underestimated. Only a handful of AZD1222 recipients were SARS-CoV-2 seropositive at baseline, limiting conclusions about previously exposed vaccinees. The vaccine-associated CD4 TCRs covered the entire spike protein, and the dominant responses fell in regions 160-218 and 743-854. Because no day 14 peak-response samples were available, repertoires were characterized only after the peak T cell response.

The sample's time point label is to be understood as: about 28 days (+/-7) after the second vaccine dose. AZD1222 recipients whose second dose came at about 4 weeks and those whose second dose came at about 12 weeks were combined into one group, since spike-specific TCR depth and breadth did not differ between the two schedules. The vaccinee samples were drawn from two UK trials, COV001 and COV002, one of which was a single-blind randomized controlled phase 2/3 trial testing AZD1222 (ChAdOx1 nCoV-19) in healthy adults. For TCRbeta chain sequencing, PBMC samples from trial participants were taken at day 0 and at day 28 after the second dose. A note on this clone: No cognate antigen has been identified for it. No per-base quality is available; no much larger clone lies one base away.

Trimming costs V 3 bases and J 5 bases, and their ends lie 4 bases apart. CDR3 length: 12 amino acids, cysteine to phenylalanine. Just the 36-base CDR3 DNA is kept, in frame starting at base 1. CDR1 and CDR2 are drawn from the germline V gene (reference sequence): SEHNR, FQNEAQ. The CDR3 regions of human TCRbeta chains were analyzed by immunosequencing. Turning to the authors' computational methods: TCRs in the repertoires were compared against a reference library of SARS-CoV-2-specific TCRs that had been generated with the MIRA antigen-specificity platform. Breadth was defined as the fraction of unique TCRs that were SARS-CoV-2-associated, and depth was defined as the fraction of total T cells that were SARS-CoV-2-associated. Using the MIRA data, each spike-specific TCR was assigned both to the spike region to which the TCR was reactive and to a CD4 or CD8 class. Log10-transformed breadth and depth values were compared by one-way ANOVA with Sidak's multiple comparisons tests. Entries here come from immuneACCESS through TCRdb and include only in-frame sequences with V and J called. Some clones fail to appear in such tables; in the studies checked, an unresolved V gene covers under half of the shortfall, and the cause of the remainder is unknown. The V and J calls and the clone size are those of that table, but D and trimming were determined from the DNA. This sample gives 250,000 to 300,000 clones in total; about 94% of them show up just once. The ten largest clones capture 0.5% to 0.7% of the sample.

This sample comprised peripheral blood, obtained 28 days after the second AZD1222 dose. This receptor was identified in an adult who received the AZD1222 COVID-19 vaccine. Here the chain combines TRBV7-9 and TRBJ2-2, with the identity of the D gene unclear. The DNA sequence is as follows: TGTGCCAGCAGCTTCTCAACCGGGGAGCTGTTTTTT. This codes for CASSFSTGELFF.